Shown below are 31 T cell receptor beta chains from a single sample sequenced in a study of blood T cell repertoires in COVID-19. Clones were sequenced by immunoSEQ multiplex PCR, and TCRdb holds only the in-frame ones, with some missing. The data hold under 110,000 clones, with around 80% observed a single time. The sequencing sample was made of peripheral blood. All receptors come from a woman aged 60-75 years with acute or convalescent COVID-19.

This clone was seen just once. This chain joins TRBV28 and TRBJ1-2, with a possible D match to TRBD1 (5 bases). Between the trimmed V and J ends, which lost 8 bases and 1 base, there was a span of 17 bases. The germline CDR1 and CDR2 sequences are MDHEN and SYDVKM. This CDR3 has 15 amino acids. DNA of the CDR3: TGTGCCAGCTGGGGCAGGGTGCCAAGTAACTATGGCTACACCTTC. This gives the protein CASWGRVPSNYGYTF.

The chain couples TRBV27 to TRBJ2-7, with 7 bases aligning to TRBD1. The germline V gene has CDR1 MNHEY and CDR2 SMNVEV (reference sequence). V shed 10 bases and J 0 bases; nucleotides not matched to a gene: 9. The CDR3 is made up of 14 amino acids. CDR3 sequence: CATPMGQSSYEQYF. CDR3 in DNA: TGTGCCACCCCGATGGGACAGAGCTCCTACGAGCAGTACTTC.

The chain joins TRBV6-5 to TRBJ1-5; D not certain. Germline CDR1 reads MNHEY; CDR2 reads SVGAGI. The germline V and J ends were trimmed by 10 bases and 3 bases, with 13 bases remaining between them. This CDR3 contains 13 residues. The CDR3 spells CATQQHVNQPQHF. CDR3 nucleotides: TGTGCCACCCAACAACACGTCAATCAGCCCCAGCATTTT.

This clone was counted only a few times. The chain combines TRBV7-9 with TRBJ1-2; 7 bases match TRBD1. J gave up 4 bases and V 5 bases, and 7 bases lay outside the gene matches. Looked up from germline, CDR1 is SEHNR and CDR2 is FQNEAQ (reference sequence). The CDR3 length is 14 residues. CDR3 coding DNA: TGTGCCAGCAGCCGGGACAGCGTCATCTATGGCTACACCTTC. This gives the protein CASSRDSVIYGYTF.

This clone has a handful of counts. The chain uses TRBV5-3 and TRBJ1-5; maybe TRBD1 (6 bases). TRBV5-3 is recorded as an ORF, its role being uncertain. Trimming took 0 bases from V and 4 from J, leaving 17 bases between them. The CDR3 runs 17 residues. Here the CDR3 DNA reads TGTGCCAGAAGCTTGGATCAGGGGCTAATTGGGAATCAGCCCCAGCATTTT. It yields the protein CARSLDQGLIGNQPQHF.

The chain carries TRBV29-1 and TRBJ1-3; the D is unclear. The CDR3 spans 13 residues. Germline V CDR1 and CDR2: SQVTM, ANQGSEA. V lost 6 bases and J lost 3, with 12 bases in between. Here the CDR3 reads CSVVKGGGNTIYF. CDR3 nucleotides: TGCAGCGTGGTGAAGGGAGGTGGAAACACCATATATTTT.

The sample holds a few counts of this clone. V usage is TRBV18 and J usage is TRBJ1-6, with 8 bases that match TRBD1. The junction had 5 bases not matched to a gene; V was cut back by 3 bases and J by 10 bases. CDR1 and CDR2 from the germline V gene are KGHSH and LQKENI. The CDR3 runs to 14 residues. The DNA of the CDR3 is TGTGCCAGCTCACCCGGACAGGGCGAGTCACCCCTCCACTTT. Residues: CASSPGQGESPLHF.

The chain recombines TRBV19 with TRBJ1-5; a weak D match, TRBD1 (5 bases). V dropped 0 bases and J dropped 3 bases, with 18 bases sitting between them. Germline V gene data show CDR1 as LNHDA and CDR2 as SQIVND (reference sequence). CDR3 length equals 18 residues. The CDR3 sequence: CASSIDLWGGTPNQPQHF. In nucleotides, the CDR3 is TGTGCCAGTAGTATAGACCTGTGGGGGGGAACCCCCAATCAGCCCCAGCATTTT.

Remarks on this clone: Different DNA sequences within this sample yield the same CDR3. Written as DNA, the CDR3 is TGTGCCAGCAGTTACACGGGGGTTGGCAATCAGCCCCAGCATTTT. Its protein is CASSYTGVGNQPQHF. The chain is built from TRBV6-6 and TRBJ1-5; perhaps TRBD1 as D (5 bases). CDR1 is MNHNY and CDR2 is SVGAGI in the germline V gene (reference sequence). This CDR3 contains 15 residues. Trimming took off 2 bases at V and 2 bases at J, with 10 bases between the two ends.

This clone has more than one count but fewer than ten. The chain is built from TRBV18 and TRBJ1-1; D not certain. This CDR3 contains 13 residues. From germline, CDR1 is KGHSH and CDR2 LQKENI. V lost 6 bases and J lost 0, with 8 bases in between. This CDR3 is CASSPELNTEAFF. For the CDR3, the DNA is TGTGCCAGCTCCCCTGAGTTGAACACTGAAGCTTTCTTT.

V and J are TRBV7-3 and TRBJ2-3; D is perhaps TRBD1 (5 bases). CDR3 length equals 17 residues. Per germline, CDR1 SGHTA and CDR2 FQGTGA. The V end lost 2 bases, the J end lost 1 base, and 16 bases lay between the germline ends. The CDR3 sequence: CASSLGLGRTGTDTQYF. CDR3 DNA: TGTGCCAGCAGCTTAGGATTGGGGCGGACCGGCACAGATACGCAGTATTTT.

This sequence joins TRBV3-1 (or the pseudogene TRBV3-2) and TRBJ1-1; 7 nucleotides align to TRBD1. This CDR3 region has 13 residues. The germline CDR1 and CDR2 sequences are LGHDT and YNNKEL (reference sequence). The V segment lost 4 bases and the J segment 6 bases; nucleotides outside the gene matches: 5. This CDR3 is CASSLGTVSEAFF. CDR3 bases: TGTGCCAGCAGCCTAGGGACAGTTTCTGAAGCTTTCTTT.

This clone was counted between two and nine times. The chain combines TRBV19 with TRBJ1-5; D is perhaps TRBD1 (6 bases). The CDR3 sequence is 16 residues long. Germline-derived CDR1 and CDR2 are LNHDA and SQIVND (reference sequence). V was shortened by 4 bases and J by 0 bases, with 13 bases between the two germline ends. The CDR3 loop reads CASSNYARGSNQPQHF. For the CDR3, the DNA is TGTGCCAGTAGTAACTACGCCAGGGGTAGCAATCAGCCCCAGCATTTT.

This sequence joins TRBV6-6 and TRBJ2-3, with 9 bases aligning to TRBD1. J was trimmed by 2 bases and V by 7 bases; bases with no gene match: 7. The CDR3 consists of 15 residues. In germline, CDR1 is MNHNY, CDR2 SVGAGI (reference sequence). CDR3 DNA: TGTGCCAGCAACCGACAGGGGGTCCCCACAGATACGCAGTATTTT. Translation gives CASNRQGVPTDTQYF.

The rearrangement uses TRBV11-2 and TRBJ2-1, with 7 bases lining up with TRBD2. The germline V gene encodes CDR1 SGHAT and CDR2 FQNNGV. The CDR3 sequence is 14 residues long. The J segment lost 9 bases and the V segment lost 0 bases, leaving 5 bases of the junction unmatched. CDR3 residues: CASSLDFGGGEQFF. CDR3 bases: TGTGCCAGCAGCTTAGACTTCGGCGGGGGTGAGCAGTTCTTC.

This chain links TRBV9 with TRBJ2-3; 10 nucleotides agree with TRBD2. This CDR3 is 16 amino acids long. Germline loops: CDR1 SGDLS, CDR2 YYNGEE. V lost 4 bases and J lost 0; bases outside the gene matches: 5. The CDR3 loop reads CASSLGLAESTDTQYF. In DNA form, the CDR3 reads TGTGCCAGCAGCCTCGGACTAGCGGAAAGCACAGATACGCAGTATTTT.

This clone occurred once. The CDR3 nucleotides read TGTGCCAGCAGCGCCATTACACGGGATTCACCCCTCCACTTT. Its translation: CASSAITRDSPLHF. The chain joins TRBV2 to TRBJ1-6; D unresolved. Trimming removed 6 bases from V and 8 bases from J, with 14 bases in between. This CDR3 region has 14 residues. Germline V gene lookup returns CDR1 SNHLY and CDR2 FYNNEI. Filled out from reference TRBV2 and TRBJ1-6, the complete variable domain reads EPEVTQTPSHQVTQMGQEVILRCVPISNHLYFYWYRQILGQKVEFLVSFYNNEISEKSEIFDDQFSVERPDGSNFTLKIRSTKLEDSAMYFCASSAITRDSPLHFGNGTRLTVT.

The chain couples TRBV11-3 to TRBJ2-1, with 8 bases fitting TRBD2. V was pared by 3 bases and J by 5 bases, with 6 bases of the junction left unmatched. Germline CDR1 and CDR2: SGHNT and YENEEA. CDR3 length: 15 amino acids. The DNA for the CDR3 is TGTGCCAGCAGCTTGACTAGCGCATATAACAATGAGCAGTTCTTC. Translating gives CASSLTSAYNNEQFF.

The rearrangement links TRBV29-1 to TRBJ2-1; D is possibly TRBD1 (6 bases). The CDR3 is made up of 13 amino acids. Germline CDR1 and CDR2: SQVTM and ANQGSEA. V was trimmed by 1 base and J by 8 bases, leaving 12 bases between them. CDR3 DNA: TGCAGCGTTGAAGTAGTACAGGGAGATGAGCAGTTCTTC. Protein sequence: CSVEVVQGDEQFF.

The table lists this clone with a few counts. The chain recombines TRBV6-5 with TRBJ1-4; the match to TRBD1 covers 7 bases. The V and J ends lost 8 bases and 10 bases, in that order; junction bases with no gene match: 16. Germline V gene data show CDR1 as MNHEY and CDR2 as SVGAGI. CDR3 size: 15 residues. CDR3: CASGGWTGSLGKLFF. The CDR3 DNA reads TGTGCCAGCGGCGGGTGGACAGGCTCATTGGGAAAACTGTTTTTT.

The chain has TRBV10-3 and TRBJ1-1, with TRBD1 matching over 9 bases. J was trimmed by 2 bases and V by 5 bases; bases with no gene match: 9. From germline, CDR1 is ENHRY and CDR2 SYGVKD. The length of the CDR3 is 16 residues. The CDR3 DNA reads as TGTGCCATCAGTCCGGGACAGGGACAGAAAAACACTGAAGCTTTCTTT. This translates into CAISPGQGQKNTEAFF.

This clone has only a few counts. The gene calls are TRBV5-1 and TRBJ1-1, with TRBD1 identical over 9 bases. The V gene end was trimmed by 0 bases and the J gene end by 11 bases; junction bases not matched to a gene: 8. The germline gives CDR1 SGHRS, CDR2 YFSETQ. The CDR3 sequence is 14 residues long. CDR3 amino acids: CASSLGGQGLVAFF. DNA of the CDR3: TGCGCCAGCAGCTTGGGGGGACAGGGACTTGTCGCTTTCTTT.

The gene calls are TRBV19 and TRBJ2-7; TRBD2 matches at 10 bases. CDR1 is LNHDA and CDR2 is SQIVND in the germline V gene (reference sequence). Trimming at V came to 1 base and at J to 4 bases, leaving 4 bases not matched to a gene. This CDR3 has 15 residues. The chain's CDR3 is CASSIAASGSYEQYF. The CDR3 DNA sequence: TGTGCCAGTAGTATAGCGGCTAGCGGGAGTTACGAGCAGTACTTC.

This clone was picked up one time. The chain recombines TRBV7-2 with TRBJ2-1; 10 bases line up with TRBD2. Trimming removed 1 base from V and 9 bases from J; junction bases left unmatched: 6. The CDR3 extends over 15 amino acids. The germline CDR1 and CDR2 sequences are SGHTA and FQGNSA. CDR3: CASSLVSGGELEQFF. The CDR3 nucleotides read TGTGCCAGCAGCTTAGTCAGCGGGGGGGAACTTGAGCAGTTCTTC.

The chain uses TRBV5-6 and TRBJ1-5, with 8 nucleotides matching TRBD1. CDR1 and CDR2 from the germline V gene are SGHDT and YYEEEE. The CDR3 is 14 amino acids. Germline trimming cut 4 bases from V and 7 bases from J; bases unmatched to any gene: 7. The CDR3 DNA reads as TGTGCCAGCAGCCAGACAGGGGTAGGCCAGCCCCAGCATTTT. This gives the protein CASSQTGVGQPQHF.

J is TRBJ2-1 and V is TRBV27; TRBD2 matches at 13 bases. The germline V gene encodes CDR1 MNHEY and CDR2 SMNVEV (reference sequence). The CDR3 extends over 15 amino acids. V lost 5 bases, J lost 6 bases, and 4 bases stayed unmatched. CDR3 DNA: TGTGCCAGCAGTCTACTAGCGGGGGGGCTCAATGAGCAGTTCTTC. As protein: CASSLLAGGLNEQFF.

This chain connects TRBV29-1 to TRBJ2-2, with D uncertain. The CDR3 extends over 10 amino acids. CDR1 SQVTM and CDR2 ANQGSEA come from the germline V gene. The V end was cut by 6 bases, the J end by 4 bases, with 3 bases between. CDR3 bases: TGCAGCGTGAGCACCGGGGAGCTGTTTTTT. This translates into CSVSTGELFF.

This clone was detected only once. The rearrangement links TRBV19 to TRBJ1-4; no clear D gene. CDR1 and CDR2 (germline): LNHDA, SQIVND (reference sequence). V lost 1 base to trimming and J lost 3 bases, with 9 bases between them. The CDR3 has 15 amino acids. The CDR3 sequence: CASSIARLSNEKLFF. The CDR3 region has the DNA TGTGCCAGTAGTATAGCCCGGTTATCTAATGAAAAACTGTTTTTT.

The CDR3, as DNA: TGTGCCAGCAGCACCGAGTCCCTGACGGTCCGGAGGGTAGGCTACACCTTC. It codes for CASSTESLTVRRVGYTF. The rearrangement joins TRBV21-1 to TRBJ1-2. TRBV21-1 is a pseudogene. The CDR3 runs to 17 residues.

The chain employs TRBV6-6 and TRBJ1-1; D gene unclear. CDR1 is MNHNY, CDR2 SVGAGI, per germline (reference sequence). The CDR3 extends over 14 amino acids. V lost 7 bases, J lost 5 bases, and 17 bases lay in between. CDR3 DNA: TGTGCCAGCACCCGGACTCTAAAGGAGACTGAAGCTTTCTTT. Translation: CASTRTLKETEAFF.

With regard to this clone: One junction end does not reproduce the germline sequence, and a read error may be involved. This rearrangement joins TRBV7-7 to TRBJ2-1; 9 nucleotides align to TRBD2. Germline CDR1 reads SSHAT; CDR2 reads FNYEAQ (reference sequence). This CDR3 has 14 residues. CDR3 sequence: CASSAVTSGNEQFF. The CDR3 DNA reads TGTGCTAGCAGCGCCGTGACTAGCGGCAATGAGCAGTTCTTC.